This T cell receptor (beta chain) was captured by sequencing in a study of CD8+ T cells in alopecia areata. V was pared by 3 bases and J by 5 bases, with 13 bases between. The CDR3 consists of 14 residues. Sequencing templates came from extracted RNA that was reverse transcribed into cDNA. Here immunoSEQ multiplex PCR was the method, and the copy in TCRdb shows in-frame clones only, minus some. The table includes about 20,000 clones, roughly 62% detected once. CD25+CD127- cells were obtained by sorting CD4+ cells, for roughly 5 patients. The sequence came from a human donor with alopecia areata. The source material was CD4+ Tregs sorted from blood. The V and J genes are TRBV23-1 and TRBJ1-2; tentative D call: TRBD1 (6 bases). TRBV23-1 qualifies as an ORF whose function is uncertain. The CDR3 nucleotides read TGCGCCAGCAGTCACCCACAGGGAGAGTATGGCTACACCTTC. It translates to CASSHPQGEYGYTF.